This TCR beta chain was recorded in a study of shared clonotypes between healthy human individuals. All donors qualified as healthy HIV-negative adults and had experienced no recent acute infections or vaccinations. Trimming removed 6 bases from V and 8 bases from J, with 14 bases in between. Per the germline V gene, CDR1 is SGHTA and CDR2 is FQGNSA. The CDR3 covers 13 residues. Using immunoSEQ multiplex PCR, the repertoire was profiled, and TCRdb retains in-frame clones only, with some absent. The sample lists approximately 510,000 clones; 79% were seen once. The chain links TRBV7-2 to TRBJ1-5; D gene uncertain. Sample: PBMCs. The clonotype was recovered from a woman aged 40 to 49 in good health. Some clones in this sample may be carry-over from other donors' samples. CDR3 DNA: TGTGCCAGCAGTTTCGATGGAACAAAGCCCCAGCATTTT. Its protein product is CASSFDGTKPQHF.